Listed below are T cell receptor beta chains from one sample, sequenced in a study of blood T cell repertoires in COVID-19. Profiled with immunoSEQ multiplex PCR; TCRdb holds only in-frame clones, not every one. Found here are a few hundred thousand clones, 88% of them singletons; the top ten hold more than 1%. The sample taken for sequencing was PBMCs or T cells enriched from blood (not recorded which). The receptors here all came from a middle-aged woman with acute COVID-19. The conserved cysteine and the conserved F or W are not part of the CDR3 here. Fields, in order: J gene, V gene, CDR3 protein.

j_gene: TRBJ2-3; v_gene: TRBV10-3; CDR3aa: AIRRTGVTDTQY
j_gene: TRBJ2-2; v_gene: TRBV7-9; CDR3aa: ASSQEPGQGSGYTGELF
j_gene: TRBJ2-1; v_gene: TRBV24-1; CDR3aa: ATAERYNEQF
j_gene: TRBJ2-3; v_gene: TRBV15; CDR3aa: ATMISGKPPSTDTQY
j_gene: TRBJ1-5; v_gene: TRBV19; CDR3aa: ASTSTGPYQPQH
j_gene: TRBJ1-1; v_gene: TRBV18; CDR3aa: ASSPVTSSRVGPLNTEAF
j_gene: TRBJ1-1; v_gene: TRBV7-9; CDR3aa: ASSFFEDTEAF
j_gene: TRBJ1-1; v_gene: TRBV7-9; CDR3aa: ASSLRTDFTEAF
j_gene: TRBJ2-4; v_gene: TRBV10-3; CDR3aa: ASSGLAGVKRVQY
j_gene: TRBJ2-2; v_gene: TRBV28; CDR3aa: ASTLPGLGGSGELF
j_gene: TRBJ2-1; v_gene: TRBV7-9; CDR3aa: ASSLSGTSTHNEQF
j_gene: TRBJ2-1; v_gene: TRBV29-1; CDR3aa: SVRTGMVNEQF
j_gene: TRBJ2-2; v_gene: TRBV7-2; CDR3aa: ASSRTGRTGELF
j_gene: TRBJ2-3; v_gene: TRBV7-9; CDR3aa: ASSFSSTDTQY
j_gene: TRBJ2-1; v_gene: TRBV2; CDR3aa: ASTVRSLNEQF
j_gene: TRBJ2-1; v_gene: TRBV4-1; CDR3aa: ASSPYLAGVANEQF
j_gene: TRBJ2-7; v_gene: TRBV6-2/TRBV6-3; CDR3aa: ASSYSFRRDSYEQY
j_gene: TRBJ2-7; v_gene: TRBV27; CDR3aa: ASKPQGSYEQY
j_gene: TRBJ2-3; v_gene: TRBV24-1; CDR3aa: ATGGQGRTDTQY
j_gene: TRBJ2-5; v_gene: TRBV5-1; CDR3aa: ASSPSPGLQETQY
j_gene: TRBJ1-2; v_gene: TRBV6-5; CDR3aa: ASSYSTGGGYT
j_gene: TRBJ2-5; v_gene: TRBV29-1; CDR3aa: SVDRAGQETQY
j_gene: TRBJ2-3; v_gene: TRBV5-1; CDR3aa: ASSLASNTDTQY
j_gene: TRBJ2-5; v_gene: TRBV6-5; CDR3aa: ASSYASGTGETQY
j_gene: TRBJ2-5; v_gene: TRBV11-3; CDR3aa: ASRGLAGGGETQY
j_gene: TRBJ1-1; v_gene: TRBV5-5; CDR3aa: ASSFTPQAEAF
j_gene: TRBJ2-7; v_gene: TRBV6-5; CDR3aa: ASREVSDSYEQY